These T cell receptor beta chains were read from a single sample in a study of siplizumab effects on memory and regulatory T cells. The protocol was immunoSEQ multiplex PCR, while the TCRdb copy is restricted to in-frame clones and leaves out a portion. Of some 97,000 clones detected, around 92% appear once; the ten largest clones hold about 0.15%. The material sequenced was CD4+ T cells sorted from blood. The receptor source for this set is a human donor in good health. The CDR3 runs from the conserved cysteine through the conserved F or W. A D gene is named only where the DNA matches it firmly. A clone size is listed for some rows: how often the clone was seen (once, few, many), or a class if it is expanded.

clone_size,d_call,v_call,j_call,cdr3_aa,cdr3_nt
.,.,TRBV18,TRBJ2-2,CASSPDAGELFF,TGTGCCAGCTCACCGGACGCCGGGGAGCTGTTTTTT
.,.,TRBV7-9,TRBJ1-1,CTSSPRMNTEAFF,TGTACCAGCAGCCCACGGATGAACACTGAAGCTTTCTTT
.,.,TRBV19,TRBJ1-3,CASIWISGNTIYF,TGTGCCAGTATATGGATCTCTGGAAACACCATATATTTT
.,.,TRBV9,TRBJ1-6,CASSVEGGSSYNSPLHF,TGTGCCAGCAGCGTAGAAGGGGGAAGCTCCTATAATTCACCCCTCCACTTT
.,TRBD2,TRBV6-1,TRBJ2-7,CASSVASGGYEQYF,TGTGCCAGCAGTGTGGCTAGCGGGGGCTACGAGCAGTACTTC
.,.,TRBV7-2,TRBJ2-2,CASSLAGVMNTGELFF,TGTGCCAGCAGCTTAGCGGGGGTCATGAACACCGGGGAGCTGTTTTTT
once,.,TRBV5-5,TRBJ1-4,CASSLGQATNEKLFF,TGTGCCAGCAGCTTGGGCCAGGCAACTAATGAAAAACTGTTTTTT
few,.,TRBV29-1,TRBJ2-2,CSVAAGVYTGELFF,TGCAGCGTTGCTGCAGGGGTTTATACCGGGGAGCTGTTTTTT
.,TRBD1,TRBV4-3,TRBJ1-4,CASSQDLGTGRGKLFF,TGCGCCAGCAGCCAAGATCTCGGGACAGGGCGCGGAAAACTGTTTTTT
.,.,TRBV7-9,TRBJ2-6,CASSLRQVRGANVLTF,TGTGCCAGCAGCTTGAGACAGGTCCGCGGGGCCAACGTCCTGACTTTC
once,.,TRBV5-1,TRBJ2-7,CASSFYRDEQYF,TGCGCCAGCAGCTTCTACAGGGACGAGCAGTACTTC
.,.,TRBV7-2,TRBJ2-7,CASSLALTEVVEQYF,TGTGCCAGCAGCTTAGCCCTAACGGAGGTTGTCGAGCAGTACTTC